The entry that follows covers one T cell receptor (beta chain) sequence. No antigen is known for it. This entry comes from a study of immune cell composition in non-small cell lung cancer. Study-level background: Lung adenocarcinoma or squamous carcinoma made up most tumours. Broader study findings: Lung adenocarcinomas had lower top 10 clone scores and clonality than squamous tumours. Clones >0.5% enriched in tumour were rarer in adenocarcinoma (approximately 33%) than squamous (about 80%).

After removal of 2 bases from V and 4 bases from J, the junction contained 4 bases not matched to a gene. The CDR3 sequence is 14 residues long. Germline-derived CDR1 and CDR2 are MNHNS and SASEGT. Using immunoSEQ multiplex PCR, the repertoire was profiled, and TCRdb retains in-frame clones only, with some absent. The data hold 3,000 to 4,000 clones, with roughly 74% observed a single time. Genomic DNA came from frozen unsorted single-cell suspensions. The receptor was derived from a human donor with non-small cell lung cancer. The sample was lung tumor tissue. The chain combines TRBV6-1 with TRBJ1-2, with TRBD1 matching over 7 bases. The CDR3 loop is CASSESQGGYGYTF. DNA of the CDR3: TGTGCCAGCAGTGAATCTCAGGGGGGCTATGGCTACACCTTC.